This T cell receptor beta chain is from a study of T-cell reconstitution after alpha-beta-depleted transplantation in children (dated by TCRdb to 2016 to 2017). As for the study more broadly: The study quantitatively tracked T-cell immune reconstitution after TCRalphabeta/CD19-depleted allogeneic hematopoietic cell transplantation in children using TCR repertoire profiling. Overall study results and their limits: Apparently early alphabetaT-cell count recovery about two months after transplant reportedly relied on only several hundred rapidly expanded clones derived from non-depleted graft cells. In some patients, the high TCRbeta diversity seen at day 60 was put down to recipient T cells and intrathymic progenitors that had survived conditioning. Hyperexpanded clone frequencies declined over subsequent months; after one year, T-cell counts and TCRbeta diversity were mostly attributed to newly produced T cells.

The meaning of the sample's treatment or condition label: allogeneic hematopoietic cell transplantation with graft depleted of TCRalphabeta T cells and CD19 B cells. The children who served as transplant recipients had been given grafts of TCRalphabeta/CD19-depleted allogeneic hematopoietic cells. In this sample, this clonotype turned up many times. Its antigen has not been determined. No clone much larger than this one lies a single base away; base qualities are absent. Library generation was performed with PCR. These reads were obtained on an Illumina HiSeq 2500. To normalize quantification of the TCRbeta repertoire, the TCR libraries were built with molecular barcoding that relied on unique molecular identifiers. The public reads were run again by TCRdb, first through fastp at Q25 and then through MiXCR, and only productive beta chains were kept. For every CDR3 protein sequence, its rows merge into one entry that carries the most common genes and DNA. Counted in this sample were hundreds of thousands of distinct CDR3 sequences; roughly 13% of them appeared once. Together, the top ten hold 0.79% of the sample.

Trimming at the junction amounts to 7 bases on V and 0 bases on J, and the germline ends lie 16 bases apart. The CDR3 measures 16 amino acids from cysteine to phenylalanine. CDR3 DNA only is kept here, 48 bases in frame from base 1. The germline V gene provides CDR1 MDHEN and CDR2 SYDVKM. The rearranged segments are TRBV28 and TRBJ1-5; the D segment cannot be called with confidence. Sequenced material: PBMCs, taken before TCRalphabeta/CD19-depleted stem cell transplant. This TCR was sampled from a girl aged 2 to 9 with congenital amegakaryocytic thrombocytopenia, due to receive a stem cell transplant. Here the CDR3 is given as CASNPSDGYSNQPQHF. The DNA reads TGTGCCAGCAATCCCTCCGACGGGTATAGCAATCAGCCCCAGCATTTT.